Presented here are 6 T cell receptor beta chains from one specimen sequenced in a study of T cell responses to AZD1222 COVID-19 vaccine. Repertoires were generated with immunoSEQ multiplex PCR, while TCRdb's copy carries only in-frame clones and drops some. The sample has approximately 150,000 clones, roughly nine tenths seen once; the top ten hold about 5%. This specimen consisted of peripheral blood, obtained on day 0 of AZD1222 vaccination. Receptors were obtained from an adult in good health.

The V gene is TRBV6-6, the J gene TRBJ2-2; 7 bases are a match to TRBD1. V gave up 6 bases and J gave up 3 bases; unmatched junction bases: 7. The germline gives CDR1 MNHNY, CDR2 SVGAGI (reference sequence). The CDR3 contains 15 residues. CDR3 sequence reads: CASRTNQGDTGELFF. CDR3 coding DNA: TGTGCCAGCAGAACCAATCAGGGGGACACCGGGGAGCTGTTTTTT.

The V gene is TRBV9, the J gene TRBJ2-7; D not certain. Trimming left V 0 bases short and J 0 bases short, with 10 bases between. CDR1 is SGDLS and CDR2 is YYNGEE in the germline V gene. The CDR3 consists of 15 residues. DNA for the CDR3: TGTGCCAGCAGCGTAGAGACGGGCCCCTCCTACGAGCAGTACTTC. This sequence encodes CASSVETGPSYEQYF.

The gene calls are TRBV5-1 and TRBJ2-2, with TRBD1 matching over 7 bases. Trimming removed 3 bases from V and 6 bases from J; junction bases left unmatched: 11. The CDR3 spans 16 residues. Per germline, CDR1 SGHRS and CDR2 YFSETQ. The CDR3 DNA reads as TGCGCCAGCAGCTCGAGACAGGGATTGGTGTCCGGGGAGCTGTTTTTT. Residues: CASSSRQGLVSGELFF. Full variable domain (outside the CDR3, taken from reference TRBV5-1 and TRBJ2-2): KAGVTQTPRYLIKTRGQQVTLSCSPISGHRSVSWYQQTPGQGLQFLFEYFSETQRNKGNFPGRFSGRQFSNSRSEMNVSTLELGDSALYLCASSSRQGLVSGELFFGEGSRLTVL.

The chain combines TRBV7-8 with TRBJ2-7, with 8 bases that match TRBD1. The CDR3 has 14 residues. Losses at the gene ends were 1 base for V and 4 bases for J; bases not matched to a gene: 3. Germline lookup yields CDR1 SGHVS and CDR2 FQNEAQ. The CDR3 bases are TGTGCCAGCAGCTTAGTGACAGGGGAGTACGAGCAGTACTTC. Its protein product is CASSLVTGEYEQYF.

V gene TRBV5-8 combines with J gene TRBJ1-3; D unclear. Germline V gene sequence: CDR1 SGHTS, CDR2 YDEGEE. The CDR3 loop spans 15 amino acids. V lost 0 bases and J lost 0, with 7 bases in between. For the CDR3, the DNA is TGTGCCAGCAGCTTGGAAGGTTACTCTGGAAACACCATATATTTT. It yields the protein CASSLEGYSGNTIYF.

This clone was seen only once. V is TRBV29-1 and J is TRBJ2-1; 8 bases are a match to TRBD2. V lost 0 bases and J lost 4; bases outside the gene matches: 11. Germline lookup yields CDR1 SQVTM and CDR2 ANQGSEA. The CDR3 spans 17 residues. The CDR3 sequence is CSVEEVAGGAGYNEQFF. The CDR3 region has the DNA TGCAGCGTTGAAGAGGTTGCGGGGGGCGCTGGATACAATGAGCAGTTCTTC.